This T cell receptor (beta chain) was captured by sequencing in a study of human T cells and chemical hapten exposure. Whole-study context: Small discrepancies in pooled library volume mainly accounted for the varying TCR yields per sample.

The sample holds many counts of this clonotype. TCRdb reprocessed the RACE reads via MiXCR and lists one record per CDR3 protein. The sample has more than 100,000 distinct CDR3 sequences; 11% are singletons. Time point meaning: patch test 3, about 24 weeks after DPC sensitization. The treatment here: therapeutic diphenylcyclopropenone sensitization with weekly scalp DPC. The TCR originated in a woman in her fifties or sixties with alopecia areata. Some clones in this sample may be carry-over from other donors' samples. This specimen was whole blood, taken in connection with sensitization to the hapten diphenylcyclopropenone (DPC).

The CDR3 region has the DNA TGCAGCGGGCCCAGAGGGGGGCCCTACGAGCAGTACTTC. Its translation: CSGPRGGPYEQYF. The rearrangement uses TRBV29-1 and TRBJ2-7; the D gene could be TRBD1 or TRBD2 (6 bases each). The length of the CDR3 is 13 residues. The V gene's germline CDR1 is SQVTM and CDR2 ANQGSEA. Trimming took off 7 bases at V and 2 bases at J, with 15 bases between the two ends.